This TCR beta chain is drawn from a study of OX40 agonist ivuxolimab in advanced cancers. Concerning the study at large: Ivuxolimab was an agonistic, fully human IgG2 monoclonal antibody directed against OX40 (CD134), a costimulatory receptor. The monotherapy dose-escalation portion (N of about 47 patients) of the phase I ivuxolimab trial is reported in the paper. Intravenous ivuxolimab was administered to patients every 2 weeks at six dose levels: 0.01, 0.1, 0.3, 1.5, 3 and 10 mg/kg. Prior anti-PD-1, anti-PD-L1 or anti-CTLA-4 therapy was permitted, and checkpoint inhibitors had been received by about 44% of dose-escalation patients. Among the 52 dose-escalation patients, approximately 20 had hepatocellular carcinoma, around 15 melanoma, 9 renal cell carcinoma and 9 head and neck cancer. The dose-escalation cohort was roughly 83% male with a mean age of around 62 years, ranging from roughly 23 to 90. Partial responses were achieved by three dose-escalation patients, of whom one had hepatocellular carcinoma and two had cutaneous melanoma. Peripheral TCRbeta sequencing aimed to test whether ivuxolimab altered TCR sequence diversity and caused clonal T-cell expansion.

For sequencing of the TCRbeta CDR3 region, genomic DNA was extracted from the sorted cells. The immunoSEQ Assay was used for sequencing of TCRbeta CDR3 regions. As stored in TCRdb, this immuneACCESS dataset retains in-frame rearrangements with V and J assigned. A fraction of the clones does not appear; measured against another copy, unresolved V genes explain less than half of the discrepancy, and the remainder lacks a known reason. This sample has some 42,000 clones in its table, and approximately 86% of those were observed once. 21% of the sample belongs to the ten largest clones. Notes on this clone: Its antigen remains undetermined. No much larger clone exists at a distance of one base, and base qualities are not known.

Summary of the overall study and its limitations: The antigen specificity of the peripheral T cells that underwent clonal expansion was not determined. Low levels of normalized T-cell clonal expansion were also shown by some nonresponding patients. On average, CD8+ T cells showed more expanded clones than CD4+ T cells after ivuxolimab. Partial responders in the 0.1-3.0 mg/kg groups had among the lowest normalized peripheral clonal expansion, especially among CD8+ T cells. Clonal expansion of both CD4+ and CD8+ blood T cells was observed from baseline to week 6 at doses 0.1 to 3.0 mg/kg.

The trial excluded patients who had a history of autoimmune disease or were on systemic immunosuppression. Peripheral blood for TCR sequencing was collected from all dose cohorts at baseline, on cycle 4 day 1, and on cycle 7 day 1. The samples were taken from a phase I, first-in-human, multicenter, open-label dose-escalation trial of ivuxolimab. Adults with locally advanced or metastatic head and neck squamous cell, hepatocellular, melanoma or renal cell carcinoma were enrolled in the trial. Before TCR sequencing, CD4+ T cells and CD8+ T cells were sorted from peripheral blood as separate populations. V is pared back by 4 bases and J by 4 bases, with 11 bases lying between the germline termini. The germline V gene (reference sequence) provides CDR1 SGHNT and CDR2 YYREEE. The CDR3 sequence holds 13 residues, the cysteine and phenylalanine included. This entry keeps only the CDR3 DNA: 39 bases, framed from base 1.

This clonotype originated in an adult with an advanced solid tumor such as melanoma, head and neck, liver or kidney cancer. The sample in question was CD4+ or CD8+ T cells sorted from blood, obtained in a trial of the OX40 agonist ivuxolimab. This chain joins TRBV5-4 to TRBJ1-2, with the D gene uncertain. The CDR3: CASSGTARYGYTF. The DNA sequence is TGTGCCAGCAGCGGAACAGCTCGCTATGGCTACACCTTC. The CDR3 plus the reference TRBV5-4 and TRBJ1-2 genes for the other parts give the full variable domain: ETGVTQSPTHLIKTRGQQVTLRCSSQSGHNTVSWYQQALGQGPQFIFQYYREEENGRGNFPPRFSGLQFPNYSSELNVNALELDDSALYLCASSGTARYGYTFGSGTRLTVV.